This TCR beta chain was profiled in a study of Ad26.COV2.S vaccination and SARS-CoV-2 variants (dated by TCRdb to the early 2020s). With regard to the full study: Donors in the vaccine arm were drawn from COV1001, a multicentre, randomized, double-blind, placebo-controlled phase I-IIa trial testing Ad26.COV2.S in healthy adults. Ad26.COV2.S was administered intramuscularly at 5 x 10^10 or 1 x 10^11 viral particles, either as a single shot or as two shots given 56 days apart. TCRbeta repertoire sequencing was used to assess the specificity and breadth of SARS-CoV-2-reactive T cell receptors after Ad26.COV2.S vaccination. A total of roughly 30 samples were included in the TCR-sequenced set, comprising approximately 20 Ad26.COV2.S vaccine recipients, 5 placebo recipients and 8 SARS-CoV-2 convalescent individuals. Participants in the trial were split at random into five groups of five each, receiving low-dose or high-dose Ad26.COV2.S once or twice, or else placebo on both occasions. Throughout the experiments and outcome assessment, investigators stayed blinded to trial group allocation. Study-wide conclusions, independent of this receptor: The authors noted that total T cell responses may have been underestimated by the TCR breadth and depth analyses. Substantial breadth of spike-specific CD8+ and CD4+ T cell responses was reported after vaccination. The study lacked the statistical power to compare responses across vaccine doses or regimens. Spike-specific TCR breadth was higher in Ad26.COV2.S recipients than in placebo recipients (P = 0.0014). Comparable non-spike TCR breadth was observed between vaccine and placebo recipients, consistent with only spike being contained in the vaccine.

TCRbeta CDR3 regions were sequenced with the immunoSEQ Assay. After extraction, genomic DNA underwent amplification by bias-controlled multiplex PCR, followed by high-throughput sequencing. Regarding the original processing steps: To quantify the absolute abundance of each unique TCRbeta CDR3 region, sequences were collapsed and filtered. T cell fraction was estimated by normalizing TCRbeta template counts to usable DNA, with usable DNA measured through amplification of reference genes found in all nucleated cells. Repertoire TCRs were annotated as SARS-CoV-2-specific by exact matching of V gene, CDR3 amino acid sequence and J gene to a known reactive TCR set. The reference SARS-CoV-2 TCR set was obtained from MIRA and was filtered for enrichment in COVID-19-positive ImmuneCODE repertoires, whereby public or cross-reactive TCRs were removed. Based on the MIRA antigens, annotated TCRs were further analysed at the level of specific ORF or position within ORF. Breadth was defined as the number of annotated unique rearrangements divided by the total number of unique productive rearrangements, and depth was defined as the summed frequency of the annotated unique rearrangements. Two-sided Wilcoxon rank-sum tests were used to compare TCR breadth between groups. In its TCRdb copy, this immuneACCESS table keeps in-frame sequences only and misses some clones. Where compared with another copy, unresolved V genes explain less than half of these, and the others have no known cause. That table gives V, J and clone size, and the DNA gave D and trimming. The sample yields hundreds of thousands of clones; 80% to 90% were counted once. The top ten clones comprise about 1.5% of the sample.

In the case of this clone: Its antigen is still unknown. The input lacks base qualities; no much larger clone sits a single base away.

The meaning of the sample's treatment or condition label: around 19 received Ad26.COV2.S at low or high dose, single or two shots; roughly five received placebo; per-sample allocation not given. For vaccine and placebo recipients, repertoires were sequenced using samples collected on day 63 after the first injection. Cohort 1b enrolled around 24 adults aged 18-55 years at a single site in Boston, USA, between 29 July and 7 August 2020. Ad26.COV2.S consisted of a replication-incompetent adenovirus type 26 vector by which a prefusion-stabilized SARS-CoV-2 spike protein from the original Wuhan strain was expressed. The trim is 8 bases for V and 4 bases for J, with a gap of 10 bases between the germline ends. Measured from the cysteine to the phenylalanine, the CDR3 is 12 residues long. Left in the record is the CDR3 DNA by itself, 36 bases read in frame from the first base.

The sample in question was peripheral blood, obtained in a trial of Ad26.COV2.S vaccine versus placebo. Recombination connected TRBV12-3 or TRBV12-4 to TRBJ2-3; TRBD2 is perhaps the D gene, given 7 matching bases. The clonotype was recovered from a person aged 18-60 years who received the Ad26.COV2.S COVID-19 vaccine or a placebo. The base sequence is TGTGCCAGCGGGGGGGCCCCAGATACGCAGTATTTT. Translated, this is CASGGAPDTQYF.